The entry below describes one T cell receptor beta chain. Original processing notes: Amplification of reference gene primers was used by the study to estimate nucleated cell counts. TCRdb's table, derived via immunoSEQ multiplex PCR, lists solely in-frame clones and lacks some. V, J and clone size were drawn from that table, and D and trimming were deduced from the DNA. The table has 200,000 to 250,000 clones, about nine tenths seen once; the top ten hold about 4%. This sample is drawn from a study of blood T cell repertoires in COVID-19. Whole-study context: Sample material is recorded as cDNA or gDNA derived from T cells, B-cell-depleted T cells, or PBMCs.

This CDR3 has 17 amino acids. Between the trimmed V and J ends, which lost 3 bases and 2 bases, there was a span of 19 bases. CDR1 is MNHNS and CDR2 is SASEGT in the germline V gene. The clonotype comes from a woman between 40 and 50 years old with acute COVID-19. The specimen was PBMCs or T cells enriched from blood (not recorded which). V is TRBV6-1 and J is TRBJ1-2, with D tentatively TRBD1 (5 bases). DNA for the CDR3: TGTGCCAGCAGTGAGGCGTTAAGGAGGGGAGGGAACTATGGCTACACCTTC. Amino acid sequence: CASSEALRRGGNYGYTF.